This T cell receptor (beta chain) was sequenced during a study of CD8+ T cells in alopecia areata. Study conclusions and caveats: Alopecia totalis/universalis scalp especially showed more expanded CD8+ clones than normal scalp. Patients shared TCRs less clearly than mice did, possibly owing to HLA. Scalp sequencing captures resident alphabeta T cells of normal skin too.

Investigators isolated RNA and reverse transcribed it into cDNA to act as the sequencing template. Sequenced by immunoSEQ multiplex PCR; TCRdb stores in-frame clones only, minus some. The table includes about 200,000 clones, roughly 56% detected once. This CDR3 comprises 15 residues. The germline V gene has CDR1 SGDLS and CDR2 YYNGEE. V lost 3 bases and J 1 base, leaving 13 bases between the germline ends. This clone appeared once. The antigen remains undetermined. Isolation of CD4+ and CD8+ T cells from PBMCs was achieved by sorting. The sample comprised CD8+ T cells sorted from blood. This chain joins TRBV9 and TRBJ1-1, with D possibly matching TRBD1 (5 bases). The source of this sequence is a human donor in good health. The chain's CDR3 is CASSETGTGNTEAFF. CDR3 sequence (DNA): TGTGCCAGCAGCGAAACCGGGACGGGGAACACTGAAGCTTTCTTT.